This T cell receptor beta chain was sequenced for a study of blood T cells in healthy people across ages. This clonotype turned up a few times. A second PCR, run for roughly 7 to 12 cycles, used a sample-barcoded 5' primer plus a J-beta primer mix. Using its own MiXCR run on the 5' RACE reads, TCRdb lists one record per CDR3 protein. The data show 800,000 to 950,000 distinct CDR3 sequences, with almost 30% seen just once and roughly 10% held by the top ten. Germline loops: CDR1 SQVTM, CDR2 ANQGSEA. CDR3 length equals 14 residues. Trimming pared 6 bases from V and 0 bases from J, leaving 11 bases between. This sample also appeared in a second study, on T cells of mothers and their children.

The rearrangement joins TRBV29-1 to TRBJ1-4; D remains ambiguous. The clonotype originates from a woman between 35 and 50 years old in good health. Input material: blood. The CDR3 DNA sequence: TGCAGCGTCAGAAACCGGTCAACTAATGAAAAACTGTTTTTT. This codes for CSVRNRSTNEKLFF.